This T cell receptor (beta chain) comes out of a study of T cell repertoires in cytomegalovirus infection (dated by TCRdb to the late 2010s). Regarding the research as a whole: Because public TCR beta signatures pointed to carriage of CMV infection together with the matching HLA type, the HLA type of each donor mattered for the analysis.

The run used an Illumina HiSeq 1500. TCRdb reworked the public reads: Q25 trimming with fastp, MiXCR clone assembly, productive beta chains retained. Identical CDR3 proteins give one entry, which carries the most common genes and DNA. Recorded for this sample are approximately 700,000 distinct CDR3 sequences; 35% of them occurred a single time. 2.5% to 3% of the sample is taken by the ten largest. About this clonotype itself: Which antigen it targets is not known. Per-base quality was not reported, and no clone a single base away is much larger than it.

General conclusions and limits of the study: The ex vivo response was dominated by HLA-C-restricted CMV-specific TCR beta clonotypes, and the single most frequent clonotype in two of eight donors was supplied by these HLA-C-restricted clonotypes. In both this cohort and an independent cohort of a few hundred donors, the cumulative frequency of public TCR beta family members distinguished carriers of CMV infection plus the relevant HLA type.

CDR1 LGHNA and CDR2 YNFKEQ were looked up in the germline V gene. The germline ends are 15 bases apart after V is trimmed by 5 bases and J by 1 base. From its cysteine to its phenylalanine, the CDR3 spans 17 amino acids. Only the CDR3 part of the read is kept: 51 bases, read in frame from the first base. This sequence originates from a human donor in good health (CMV status not recorded). Some clones in this sample may be carry-over from other donors' samples. Recombination connected TRBV4-2 to TRBJ2-6, with a tentative D gene TRBD2 over 5 matching bases. The specimen sequenced was PBMCs. The sequenced DNA: TGTGCCAGCAGCGCTCAACTAGGTCGTTCTGGGGCCAACGTCCTGACTTTC. This yields the protein CASSAQLGRSGANVLTF.